Listed below are T cell receptor beta chains from one sample, sequenced in a study of human T cells and chemical hapten exposure. TCRdb processed the RACE reads anew with MiXCR; each CDR3 protein has one entry. This table has around 180,000 distinct CDR3 sequences, roughly 30% appearing once. The sequencing here drew on whole blood, taken in connection with sensitization to the hapten diphenylcyclopropenone (DPC). Receptors originate from a woman aged 25 to 39 with alopecia areata. Some clones in this sample may be carry-over from other donors' samples. Both conserved end residues are part of each CDR3. The D gene is left open where the match is weak. Clone size is not always given. Where it is, it says once, few, many or a class for expanded clones.

CDR3aa | CDR3nt | d_gene | j_gene | abundance | v_gene
CASSAAETGEYEQFF | TGTGCCAGCAGCGCCGCCGAGACAGGGGAGTATGAGCAGTTCTTC | TRBD1 | TRBJ2-1 | - | TRBV9
CASSPPSQGTDTQYF | TGTGCCAGCTCACCACCCTCCCAGGGCACAGATACGCAGTATTTT | - | TRBJ2-3 | - | TRBV18
CASSPLREGVTGELFF | TGCGCCAGCAGTCCCCTCCGGGAGGGTGTCACCGGGGAGCTGTTTTTT | TRBD2 | TRBJ2-2 | - | TRBV4-1
CSVARLMSTEAFF | TGCAGCGTGGCAAGATTAATGAGCACTGAAGCTTTCTTT | - | TRBJ1-1 | few | TRBV29-1
CASSLEESGANVLTF | TGCGCCAGCAGCTTGGAGGAATCTGGGGCCAACGTCCTGACTTTC | - | TRBJ2-6 | few | TRBV5-1
CAISGREASGGYEQYF | TGTGCCATCAGCGGCCGGGAGGCTAGCGGGGGCTACGAGCAGTACTTC | TRBD2 | TRBJ2-7 | - | TRBV10-3
CASRSGQAEYF | TGTGCCAGCAGATCAGGACAGGCGGAGTACTTC | TRBD1 | TRBJ2-7 | few | TRBV28
CASSQRQAQNIQYF | TGTGCCAGCAGCCAAAGACAGGCCCAAAACATTCAGTACTTC | - | TRBJ2-4 | - | TRBV14
CASSQVISGGMDTQYF | TGCGCCAGCAGCCAAGTCATAAGCGGGGGGATGGATACGCAGTATTTT | TRBD2 | TRBJ2-3 | - | TRBV4-3
CASRLGRSTDTQYF | TGTGCCAGCAGGCTCGGACGCTCCACAGATACGCAGTATTTT | - | TRBJ2-3 | once | TRBV28
CSAFGSGGPQETQYF | TGCAGTGCTTTTGGGAGCGGGGGGCCCCAAGAGACCCAGTACTTC | TRBD2 | TRBJ2-5 | - | TRBV20-1
CASSPQGRKTQYF | TGTGCCAGCAGTCCGCAGGGGAGGAAGACCCAGTACTTC | - | TRBJ2-5 | - | TRBV28
CASSLSRPRPEAFF | TGTGCCAGCAGTTTAAGCAGGCCGCGCCCTGAAGCTTTCTTT | - | TRBJ1-1 | - | TRBV28
CASSAGRETQYF | TGTGCCAGCAGTGCCGGGAGGGAGACCCAGTACTTC | TRBD2 | TRBJ2-5 | many | TRBV28
CAGQGSTDTQYF | TGTGCCGGACAGGGAAGCACAGATACGCAGTATTTT | TRBD1 | TRBJ2-3 | - | TRBV7-9
CASSPPGSGELFF | TGTGCCAGCAGCCCTCCAGGGTCCGGGGAGCTGTTTTTT | - | TRBJ2-2 | few | TRBV5-6
CASSPYAGAGYGYTF | TGTGCCAGCAGCCCGTACGCAGGGGCGGGCTATGGCTACACCTTC | - | TRBJ1-2 | few | TRBV7-3
CASSRQYSGANVLTF | TGCGCCAGCAGCCGTCAGTATTCTGGGGCCAACGTCCTGACTTTC | - | TRBJ2-6 | - | TRBV4-3
CASSSTGKGSYNEQFF | TGTGCCAGCAGCTCTACAGGGAAGGGCTCCTACAATGAGCAGTTCTTC | - | TRBJ2-1 | few | TRBV5-6
CASSLDVGSYEQYF | TGTGCCAGCAGTTTAGACGTCGGCTCCTACGAGCAGTACTTC | - | TRBJ2-7 | - | TRBV28
CASSYSRLRGDQTRTQYF | TGTGCCAGCAGTTACTCGCGGTTACGCGGTGACCAAACGAGGACCCAGTACTTC | - | TRBJ2-5 | - | TRBV6-5
CASRRDPVNEQFF | TGTGCCAGCAGGCGGGATCCAGTCAATGAGCAGTTCTTC | - | TRBJ2-1 | - | TRBV27
CASSLAMTIPLEQYF | TGTGCCAGCAGCTTAGCGATGACAATCCCACTCGAGCAGTACTTC | - | TRBJ2-7 | few | TRBV7-2
CASSSGGTGRHTEAFF | TGTGCCAGCAGCTCAGGGGGAACAGGGCGGCACACTGAAGCTTTCTTT | TRBD1 | TRBJ1-1 | few | TRBV7-2
CASSLAAGGAYNEQFF | TGTGCCAGCAGCTTAGCGGCGGGAGGAGCCTACAATGAGCAGTTCTTC | TRBD2 | TRBJ2-1 | few | TRBV7-2
CASSPSETDTQYF | TGTGCCAGCTCACCAAGTGAGACAGATACGCAGTATTTT | - | TRBJ2-3 | few | TRBV18
CSVEGTSGEQFF | TGCAGCGTTGAGGGGACTAGCGGAGAGCAGTTCTTC | TRBD2 | TRBJ2-1 | many | TRBV29-1
CASSFLGLASSGDTQYF | TGTGCCAGCAGCTTCCTAGGACTAGCGAGTTCTGGGGATACGCAGTATTTT | TRBD2 | TRBJ2-3 | - | TRBV7-2
CASKLRWDTGELFF | TGTGCCAGTAAGCTACGTTGGGACACCGGGGAGCTGTTTTTT | - | TRBJ2-2 | few | TRBV19
CSARDASFTDTQYF | TGCAGTGCTAGAGATGCCAGTTTCACAGATACGCAGTATTTT | - | TRBJ2-3 | - | TRBV20-1
CASSRGQGTDQPQHF | TGTGCCAGCAGCCGGGGACAGGGGACGGATCAGCCCCAGCATTTT | TRBD1 | TRBJ1-5 | - | TRBV5-4
CSVGGKPWDEQFF | TGCAGCGTTGGCGGCAAACCCTGGGATGAGCAGTTCTTC | - | TRBJ2-1 | - | TRBV29-1
CASTFEAGTKNTEAFF | TGCGCCAGCACGTTCGAAGCGGGCACAAAGAACACTGAAGCTTTCTTT | - | TRBJ1-1 | - | TRBV5-1
CSAKRRLNEKLFF | TGCAGTGCTAAGAGAAGACTTAATGAAAAACTGTTTTTT | - | TRBJ1-4 | - | TRBV20-1
CSATLTGNNQPQHF | TGCAGTGCAACATTAACAGGGAACAATCAGCCCCAGCATTTT | - | TRBJ1-5 | - | TRBV20-1
CASSSSYSEQFF | TGTGCCAGCAGTTCTAGTTATAGTGAGCAGTTCTTC | - | TRBJ2-1 | many | TRBV28
CAIGGRTGELFF | TGTGCCATCGGGGGCAGGACCGGGGAGCTGTTTTTT | - | TRBJ2-2 | - | TRBV10-3
CASSSDPWGPLFSGSVTGELFF | TGTGCCAGCAGCTCCGATCCCTGGGGTCCCCTATTTAGCGGGAGTGTCACCGGGGAGCTGTTTTTT | TRBD2 | TRBJ2-2 | many | TRBV12-3/TRBV12-4
CASSVYSGELFF | TGTGCCAGCTCAGTTTATTCCGGGGAGCTGTTTTTT | - | TRBJ2-2 | - | TRBV18
CASEGLRDGYTF | TGTGCCAGCGAAGGACTAAGGGATGGCTACACCTTC | - | TRBJ1-2 | few | TRBV2
CASNPASRVPTGNTIYF | TGTGCCAGCAACCCAGCGTCCCGGGTCCCCACTGGAAACACCATATATTTT | - | TRBJ1-3 | - | TRBV28
CASTDRGKQPQHF | TGTGCCAGCACGGACAGGGGTAAACAGCCCCAGCATTTT | TRBD1 | TRBJ1-5 | - | TRBV2